This T cell receptor (beta chain) was identified in a study of blood T cell repertoires in COVID-19. Per the authors' pipeline: By means of reference gene primer amplification, nucleated cell counts were estimated. Profiled with immunoSEQ multiplex PCR; TCRdb holds only in-frame clones, not every one. That table furnishes V, J and clone size, whereas the DNA furnished D and trimming. Of 110,000 to 150,000 clones in the sample, roughly 90% were seen once. V was cut by 0 bases and J by 0 bases, with 10 bases left in between. CDR3 size: 16 residues. Germline values: CDR1 SGDLS, CDR2 YYNGEE. This sequence joins TRBV9 and TRBJ1-3; no clear D. The receptor's source is a man aged 50 to 60 with active or convalescent COVID-19. Input material: peripheral blood. The CDR3 loop is CASSVVSAFSGNTIYF. Written as DNA, the CDR3 is TGTGCCAGCAGCGTAGTGTCCGCGTTCTCTGGAAACACCATATATTTT. The full variable domain, rest sourced from reference TRBV9 and TRBJ1-3, is DSGVTQTPKHLITATGQRVTLRCSPRSGDLSVYWYQQSLDQGLQFLIQYYNGEERAKGNILERFSAQQFPDLHSELNLSSLELGDSALYFCASSVVSAFSGNTIYFGEGSWLTVV.